This T cell receptor (beta chain) derives from a study of T cell responses to AZD1222 COVID-19 vaccine. Profiled with immunoSEQ multiplex PCR; TCRdb holds only in-frame clones, not every one. The sample lists about 81,000 clones, 70% to 90% seen once, with 3.4% in the top ten. Germline loops: CDR1 MNHEY, CDR2 SVGAGI. The CDR3 runs to 16 residues. V lost 2 bases, J lost 0 bases, and 10 bases lay in between. A word on this clone: What it binds is unknown.

Overall study results and limits: Among the donors, most were white British and more were female, and clonal diversity was possibly underestimated.

This TCR was sampled from an adult who received the AZD1222 COVID-19 vaccine. The gene calls are TRBV6-5 and TRBJ1-4, with a tentative D call TRBD1 (5 bases). Source: peripheral blood, taken 28 days after the second AZD1222 dose. CDR3 in amino acids: CASSYGGVATNEKLFF. In nucleotides, the CDR3 is TGTGCCAGCAGTTACGGGGGAGTTGCAACTAATGAAAAACTGTTTTTT.